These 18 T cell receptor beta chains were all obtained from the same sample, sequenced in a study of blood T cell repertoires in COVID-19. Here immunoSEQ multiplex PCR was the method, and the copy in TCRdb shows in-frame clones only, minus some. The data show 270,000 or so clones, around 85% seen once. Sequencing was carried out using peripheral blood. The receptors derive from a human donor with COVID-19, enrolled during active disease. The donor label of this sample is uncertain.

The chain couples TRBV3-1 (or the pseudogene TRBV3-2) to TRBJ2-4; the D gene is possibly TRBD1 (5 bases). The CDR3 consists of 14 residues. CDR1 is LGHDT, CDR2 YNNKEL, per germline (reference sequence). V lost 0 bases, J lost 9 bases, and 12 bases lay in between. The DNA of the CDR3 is TGTGCCAGCAGCCAAGAAGGACACAGGACCATTCAGTACTTC. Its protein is CASSQEGHRTIQYF.

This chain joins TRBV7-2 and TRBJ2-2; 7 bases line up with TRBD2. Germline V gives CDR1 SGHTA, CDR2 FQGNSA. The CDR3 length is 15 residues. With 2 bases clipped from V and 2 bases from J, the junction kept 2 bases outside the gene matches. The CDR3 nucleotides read TGTGCCAGCAGCTTACTAGCGGCAAACACCGGGGAGCTGTTTTTT. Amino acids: CASSLLAANTGELFF.

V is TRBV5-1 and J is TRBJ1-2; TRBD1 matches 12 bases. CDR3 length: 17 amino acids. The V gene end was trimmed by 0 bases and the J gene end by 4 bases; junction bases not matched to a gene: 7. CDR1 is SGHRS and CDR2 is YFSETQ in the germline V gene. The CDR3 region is CASSLVGGQGAVYGYTF. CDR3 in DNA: TGCGCCAGCAGCTTGGTAGGGGGACAGGGGGCCGTCTATGGCTACACCTTC. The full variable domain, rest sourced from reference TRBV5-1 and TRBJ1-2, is KAGVTQTPRYLIKTRGQQVTLSCSPISGHRSVSWYQQTPGQGLQFLFEYFSETQRNKGNFPGRFSGRQFSNSRSEMNVSTLELGDSALYLCASSLVGGQGAVYGYTFGSGTRLTVV.

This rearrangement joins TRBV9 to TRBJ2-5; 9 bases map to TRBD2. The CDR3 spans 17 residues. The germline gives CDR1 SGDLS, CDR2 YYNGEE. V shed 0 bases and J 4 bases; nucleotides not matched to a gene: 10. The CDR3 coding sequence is TGTGCCAGCAGCGTAGAGGATAGCGGGAGTTTAGGAGAGACCCAGTACTTC. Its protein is CASSVEDSGSLGETQYF.

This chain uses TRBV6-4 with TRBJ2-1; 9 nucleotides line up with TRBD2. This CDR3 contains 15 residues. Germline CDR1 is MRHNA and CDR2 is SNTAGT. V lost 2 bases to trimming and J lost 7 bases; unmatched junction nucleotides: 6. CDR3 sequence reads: CASSDGVAGDNEQFF. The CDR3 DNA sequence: TGTGCCAGCAGTGACGGGGTAGCGGGAGATAATGAGCAGTTCTTC.

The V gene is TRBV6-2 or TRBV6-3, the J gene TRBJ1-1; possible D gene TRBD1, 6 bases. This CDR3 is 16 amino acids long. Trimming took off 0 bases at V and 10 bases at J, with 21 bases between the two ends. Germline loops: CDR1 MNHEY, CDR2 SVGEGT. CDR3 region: CASSYSGGPQTVGAFF. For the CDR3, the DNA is TGTGCCAGCAGTTACTCGGGGGGGCCCCAGACGGTGGGAGCTTTCTTT.

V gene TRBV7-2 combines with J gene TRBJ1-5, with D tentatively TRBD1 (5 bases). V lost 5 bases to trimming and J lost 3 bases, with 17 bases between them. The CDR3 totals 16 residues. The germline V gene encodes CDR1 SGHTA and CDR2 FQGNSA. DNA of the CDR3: TGTGCCAGCAGCCCGGGGGGTGGGGCTCTCAATCAGCCCCAGCATTTT. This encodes CASSPGGGALNQPQHF.

CDR3 in DNA: TGTGCCAGCGGTGGACTAGCGGGAGCCTACGAGCAGTACTTC. Protein sequence: CASGGLAGAYEQYF. The rearrangement links TRBV2 to TRBJ2-7, with 13 bases fitting TRBD2. Trimming removed 8 bases from V and 2 bases from J; junction bases left unmatched: 3. CDR3 length: 14 residues. CDR1 SNHLY and CDR2 FYNNEI come from the germline V gene.

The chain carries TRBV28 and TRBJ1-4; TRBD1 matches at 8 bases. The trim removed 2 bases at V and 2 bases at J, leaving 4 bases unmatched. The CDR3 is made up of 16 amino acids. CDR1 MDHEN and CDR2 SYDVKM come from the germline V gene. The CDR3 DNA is TGTGCCAGCAGTTTAGGAGGACAGGGCACTAATGAAAAACTGTTTTTT. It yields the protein CASSLGGQGTNEKLFF.

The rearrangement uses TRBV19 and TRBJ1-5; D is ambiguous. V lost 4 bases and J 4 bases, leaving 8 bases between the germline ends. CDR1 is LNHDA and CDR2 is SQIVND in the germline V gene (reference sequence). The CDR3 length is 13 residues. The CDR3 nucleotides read TGTGCCAGTAGTAACCAGGATAATCAGCCCCAGCATTTT. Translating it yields CASSNQDNQPQHF.

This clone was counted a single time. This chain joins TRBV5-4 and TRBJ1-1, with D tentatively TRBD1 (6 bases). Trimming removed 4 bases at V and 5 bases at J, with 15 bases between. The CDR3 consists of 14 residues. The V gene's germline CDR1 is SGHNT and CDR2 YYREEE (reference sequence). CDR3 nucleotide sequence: TGTGCCAGCAGCCAGGACAGATGGGTGACTGAAGCTTTCTTT. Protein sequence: CASSQDRWVTEAFF.

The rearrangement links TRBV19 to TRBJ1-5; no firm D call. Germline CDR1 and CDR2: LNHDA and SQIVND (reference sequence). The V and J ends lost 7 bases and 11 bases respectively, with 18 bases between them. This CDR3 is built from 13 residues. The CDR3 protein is CASNPNRDSAQHF. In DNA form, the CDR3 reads TGTGCCAGTAACCCAAACAGAGATTCGGCCCAGCATTTT. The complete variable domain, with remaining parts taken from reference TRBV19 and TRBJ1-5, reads DGGITQSPKYLFRKEGQNVTLSCEQNLNHDAMYWYRQDPGQGLRLIYYSQIVNDFQKGDIAEGYSVSREKKESFPLTVTSAQKNPTAFYLCASNPNRDSAQHFGDGTRLSIL.

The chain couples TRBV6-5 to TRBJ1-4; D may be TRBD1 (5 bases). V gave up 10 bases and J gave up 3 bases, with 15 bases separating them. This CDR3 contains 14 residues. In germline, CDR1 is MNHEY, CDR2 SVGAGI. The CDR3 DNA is TGTGCCACCTCTCGAGGCAGGGCTAATGAAAAACTGTTTTTT. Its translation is CATSRGRANEKLFF.

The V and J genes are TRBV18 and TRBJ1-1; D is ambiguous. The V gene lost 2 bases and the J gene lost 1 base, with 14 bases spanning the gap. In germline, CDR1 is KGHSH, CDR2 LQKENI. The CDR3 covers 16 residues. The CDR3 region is CASSPMSASTNTEAFF. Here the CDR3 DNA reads TGTGCCAGCTCACCAATGTCCGCCTCTACGAACACTGAAGCTTTCTTT. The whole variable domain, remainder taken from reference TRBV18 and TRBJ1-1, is NAGVMQNPRHLVRRRGQEARLRCSPMKGHSHVYWYRQLPEEGLKFMVYLQKENIIDESGMPKERFSAEFPKEGPSILRIQQVVRGDSAAYFCASSPMSASTNTEAFFGQGTRLTVV.

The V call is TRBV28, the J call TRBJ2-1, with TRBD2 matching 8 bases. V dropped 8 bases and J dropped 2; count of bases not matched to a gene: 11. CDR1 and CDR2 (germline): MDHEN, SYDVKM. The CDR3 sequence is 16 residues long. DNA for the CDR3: TGTGCCAGCCGGGAGGGTAGAAGCGTACCCTACAATGAGCAGTTCTTC. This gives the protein CASREGRSVPYNEQFF.

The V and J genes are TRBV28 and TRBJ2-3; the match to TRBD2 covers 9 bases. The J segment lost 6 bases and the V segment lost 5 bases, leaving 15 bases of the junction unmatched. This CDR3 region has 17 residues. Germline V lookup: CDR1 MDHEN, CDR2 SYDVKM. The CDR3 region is CASSLFGVGSGSDTQYF. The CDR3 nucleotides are TGTGCCAGCAGTCTCTTCGGAGTGGGTAGCGGGAGCGATACGCAGTATTTT. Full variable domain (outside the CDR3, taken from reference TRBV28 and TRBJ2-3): DVKVTQSSRYLVKRTGEKVFLECVQDMDHENMFWYRQDPGLGLRLIYFSYDVKMKEKGDIPEGYSVSREKKERFSLILESASTNQTSMYLCASSLFGVGSGSDTQYFGPGTRLTVL.

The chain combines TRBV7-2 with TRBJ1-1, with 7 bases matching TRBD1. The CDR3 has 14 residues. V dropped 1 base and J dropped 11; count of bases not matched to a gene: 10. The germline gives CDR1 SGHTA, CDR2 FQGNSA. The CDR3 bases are TGTGCCAGCAGCTTAGAGGGACAGATTCGTGTCGCTTTCTTT. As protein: CASSLEGQIRVAFF.

The CDR3 DNA reads TGTGCCAGCAGCCTGGGTGGAGGGGTATCTGAAAAACTGTTTTTT. The encoded protein is CASSLGGGVSEKLFF. The chain joins TRBV5-8 to TRBJ1-4; weak D call: TRBD1 (5 bases). Germline CDR1 SGHTS, CDR2 YDEGEE. Trimming pared 4 bases from V and 7 bases from J, leaving 17 bases between. The CDR3 sequence is 15 residues long. The full variable domain, completed using reference TRBV5-8 and TRBJ1-4, is EAGVTQSPTHLIKTRGQQATLRCSPISGHTSVYWYQQALGLGLQFLLWYDEGEERNRGNFPPRFSGRQFPNYSSELNVNALELEDSALYLCASSLGGGVSEKLFFGSGTQLSVL.